Presented here are 13 T cell receptor beta chains from one specimen sequenced in a study of beta chain features in type 1 diabetes. Every isolated RNA sample was fully reverse transcribed, so sequencing captured expressed TCRB transcripts. Assay used: immunoSEQ multiplex PCR; TCRdb lists only in-frame clones, some missing. The sample shows more than 350,000 clones, roughly 11% of them seen only once. The source material was naive CD4+ T cells from blood. The receptors shown here come from a woman between 18 and 29 years old in good health.

V is TRBV7-3 and J is TRBJ2-3; 7 bases align to TRBD2. Looked up from germline, CDR1 is SGHTA and CDR2 is FQGTGA. Trimming took 0 bases from V and 0 from J; bases not matched to a gene: 0. This CDR3 region has 15 residues. CDR3 in amino acids: CASSLTRGSTDTQYF. Written as DNA, the CDR3 is TGTGCCAGCAGCTTAACGCGGGGGAGCACAGATACGCAGTATTTT.

This clone was seen a few times. The chain links TRBV10-3 to TRBJ2-3; D is unresolved. Trimming pared 10 bases from V and 0 bases from J, leaving 14 bases between. Germline loops: CDR1 ENHRY, CDR2 SYGVKD. The CDR3 is made up of 14 amino acids. The CDR3 sequence: CASQPGSSTDTQYF. The CDR3 coding sequence is TGTGCCAGCCAGCCGGGTTCAAGCACAGATACGCAGTATTTT.

This clone was observed a handful of times. This chain connects TRBV7-9 to TRBJ2-3; D gene uncertain. CDR1 is SEHNR and CDR2 is FQNEAQ in the germline V gene (reference sequence). The CDR3 covers 14 residues. Trimming left V 5 bases short and J 4 bases short, with 13 bases between. The CDR3 bases are TGTGCCAGCAGCGCCCGGACGGATCCAGATACGCAGTATTTT. Protein: CASSARTDPDTQYF.

This clone was seen only a few times. V usage is TRBV30 and J usage is TRBJ1-1, with D uncertain. Trimming cost V 3 bases and J 3 bases, with 5 bases left between them. Germline CDR1 is GTSNPN and CDR2 is SVGIG (reference sequence). The CDR3 length is 11 residues. The CDR3 nucleotides are TGTGCCTGGAGGGGGTACACTGAAGCTTTCTTT. It is translated as CAWRGYTEAFF.

In this sample, this clone turned up a few times. The chain links TRBV7-8 to TRBJ1-1; no definite D call. CDR1 SGHVS and CDR2 FQNEAQ come from the germline V gene. This CDR3 is 15 amino acids long. Trimming removed 3 bases from V and 2 bases from J, with 13 bases in between. Written as DNA, the CDR3 is TGTGCCAGCAGCTTTTCCCTTGTGGGAAACACTGAAGCTTTCTTT. It is translated as CASSFSLVGNTEAFF.

This clone was seen a handful of times. This chain joins TRBV5-1 and TRBJ2-1, with TRBD1 matching 11 bases. The CDR3 loop spans 15 amino acids. The junction had 5 bases not matched to a gene; V was cut back by 5 bases and J by 4 bases. CDR1 is SGHRS, CDR2 YFSETQ, per germline. The CDR3 coding sequence is TGCGCCAGCAGTTGGGGACAGGGGGTTTACAATGAGCAGTTCTTC. As protein: CASSWGQGVYNEQFF.

CDR3 in amino acids: CSAELGQGSPLHF. In nucleotides, the CDR3 is TGCAGCGCCGAACTGGGCCAAGGTTCACCCCTCCACTTT. The V gene is TRBV29-1, the J gene TRBJ1-6, with D unclear. The V gene's germline CDR1 is SQVTM and CDR2 ANQGSEA. The V and J ends lost 7 bases and 9 bases respectively, with 16 bases between them. The CDR3 consists of 13 residues.

For this clone: Germline is not matched at one junction end, which may reflect a read error. This sequence joins TRBV9 and TRBJ1-1, with TRBD1 matching over 8 bases. CDR3 length: 16 residues. Germline CDR1 is SGDLS and CDR2 is YYNGEE. CDR3 protein: CASSPTGTGLNTEAFF. CDR3 in DNA: TGTGCCAGCAGCCCCACCGGGACAGGTTTGAACACTGAAGCCTTCTTT.

V gene TRBV30 combines with J gene TRBJ1-5; 9 bases agree with TRBD1. Germline V gene lookup returns CDR1 GTSNPN and CDR2 SVGIG (reference sequence). The CDR3 sequence is 13 residues long. V gave up 3 bases and J gave up 6 bases; unmatched junction bases: 3. Here the CDR3 reads CAWSGQGFQPQHF. In DNA form, the CDR3 reads TGTGCCTGGAGCGGACAGGGGTTTCAGCCCCAGCATTTT.

This clone was detected only a few times. The chain uses TRBV4-2 and TRBJ2-2; 8 bases fit TRBD2. CDR3 size: 20 residues. Germline V gives CDR1 LGHNA, CDR2 YNFKEQ. The V and J ends lost 0 bases and 4 bases, in that order; junction bases with no gene match: 16. The CDR3 DNA reads TGTGCCAGCAGCCAAGATATCACGGGAGCGGGGGCCCCGGCCACCGGGGAGCTGTTTTTT. Its translation is CASSQDITGAGAPATGELFF.

This clone was found a few times. The chain carries TRBV19 and TRBJ1-1; D unclear. Germline V gene lookup returns CDR1 LNHDA and CDR2 SQIVND (reference sequence). The CDR3 is made up of 14 amino acids. Between the trimmed V and J ends, which lost 3 bases and 2 bases, there was a span of 10 bases. The CDR3 nucleotides are TGTGCCAGTAGTATCTACGCAAAAAACACTGAAGCTTTCTTT. It encodes CASSIYAKNTEAFF.

In its sample, this clone was seen a few times. CDR3 in amino acids: CASSPRAINEQFF. The CDR3 DNA reads as TGTGCCAGCAGCCCCAGGGCTATCAATGAGCAGTTCTTC. V is TRBV7-9 and J is TRBJ2-1; possibly TRBD1 for D (5 bases). Germline CDR1 and CDR2: SEHNR and FQNEAQ (reference sequence). Trimming shortened V by 5 bases and J by 6 bases, and 11 bases separated the two germline ends. The CDR3 spans 13 residues.

This clone occurred a few times. The J gene is TRBJ2-1, the V gene TRBV19, with 10 bases aligning to TRBD2. Trimming removed 5 bases from V and 4 bases from J; junction bases left unmatched: 5. The CDR3 covers 15 residues. Germline lookup yields CDR1 LNHDA and CDR2 SQIVND (reference sequence). CDR3 in DNA: TGTGCCAGTAGTCTACTAGCGGGGACTTACAATGAGCAGTTCTTC. Encoded protein: CASSLLAGTYNEQFF. The full variable domain, rest sourced from reference TRBV19 and TRBJ2-1, is DGGITQSPKYLFRKEGQNVTLSCEQNLNHDAMYWYRQDPGQGLRLIYYSQIVNDFQKGDIAEGYSVSREKKESFPLTVTSAQKNPTAFYLCASSLLAGTYNEQFFGPGTRLTVL.